These T cell receptor beta chains were read from a single sample in a study of T-cell reconstitution after alpha-beta-depleted transplantation in children. One entry per CDR3 protein, called by TCRdb with MiXCR from the PCR reads. The sample has about 5,000 distinct CDR3 sequences; around 7% are singletons. The input for sequencing was PBMCs, mostly from graft donor cells, taken 60 days after TCRalphabeta/CD19-depleted stem cell transplant. These TCRs come from a boy less than two years old who had a stem cell transplant for SCID, so the T cells may come from the graft donor. CDR3s include the opening cysteine and the closing phenylalanine or tryptophan. The order of the fields is J gene, clone size, D gene, V gene, CDR3 DNA, CDR3 protein. A D gene is named only where the DNA matches it firmly. Size values are once, few and many counts, or a class for expanded clones, and some rows have none.

TRBJ2-1 | many | TRBD2 | TRBV2 | TGTGCCAGCAGTAAACTAGCGGGGGGGCCTAATGAGCAGTTCTTC | CASSKLAGGPNEQFF
TRBJ2-1 | few | TRBD2 | TRBV20-1 | TGCAGCGCTGGGACTAGCGGGGGGCTGAGCTCCTACAATGAGCAGTTCTTC | CSAGTSGGLSSYNEQFF
TRBJ2-2 | - | TRBD1 | TRBV7-3 | TGTGCCAGCAGCTTAGGGACAGGTATCGACACCGGGGAGCTGTTTTTT | CASSLGTGIDTGELFF
TRBJ1-6 | many | - | TRBV7-8 | TGTGCCAGCAGCTTAGGGGGGGCAAGTCTGTCACCCCTCCACTTT | CASSLGGASLSPLHF
TRBJ2-5 | medium-sized | TRBD2 | TRBV12-3/TRBV12-4 | TGTGCCAGCAGGCGACTAGCGGGGGAGACCCAGTACTTC | CASRRLAGETQYF
TRBJ2-4 | many | TRBD1 | TRBV3-1 | TGTGCCAGCAGCCAAGTACCGGGACAGCTAGCCAAAAACATTCAGTACTTC | CASSQVPGQLAKNIQYF
TRBJ1-1 | many | - | TRBV12-3/TRBV12-4 | TGTGCCAGCAGTTTAGACGGGTGGGGGCTAACTGAAGCTTTCTTT | CASSLDGWGLTEAFF
TRBJ2-2 | medium-sized | TRBD1 | TRBV7-6 | TGTGCCAGCAGCTCCCCGGTCCCCAGGGGGTGGACCGGGGAGCTGTTTTTT | CASSSPVPRGWTGELFF
TRBJ1-1 | many | - | TRBV7-8 | TGTGCCAGCAGCTTCTATGTGGGGATGGGGTTCGGCACTGAAGCTTTCTTT | CASSFYVGMGFGTEAFF
TRBJ1-1 | medium-sized | - | TRBV11-2 | TGTGCCAGCAGCTTAGGTCGGCAGGGGAGAACTGAAGCTTTCTTT | CASSLGRQGRTEAFF
TRBJ2-7 | medium-sized | - | TRBV5-1 | TGCGCCAGCAAGTGGACCAGAAACCCCTACGAGCAGTACTTC | CASKWTRNPYEQYF
TRBJ2-7 | medium-sized | - | TRBV5-1 | TGCGCCAGCAGCTTGGAAGTTGTGGACACAGCCTACGAGCAGTACTTC | CASSLEVVDTAYEQYF
TRBJ2-3 | - | - | TRBV7-9 | TGTGCCAGCAGCCCCGGGGTCCTCTGCGCAGATACGCAGTATTTT | CASSPGVLCADTQYF
TRBJ2-7 | many | - | TRBV21-1 | TGTGCCAGCAGATTCCCAGCCAGGAGGCTCTACGAGCAGTACTTC | CASRFPARRLYEQYF
TRBJ1-1 | large | - | TRBV7-6 | TGTGCCAGCAGCTCCCGGAGGACGGGCGCAACTGAAGCTTTCTTT | CASSSRRTGATEAFF